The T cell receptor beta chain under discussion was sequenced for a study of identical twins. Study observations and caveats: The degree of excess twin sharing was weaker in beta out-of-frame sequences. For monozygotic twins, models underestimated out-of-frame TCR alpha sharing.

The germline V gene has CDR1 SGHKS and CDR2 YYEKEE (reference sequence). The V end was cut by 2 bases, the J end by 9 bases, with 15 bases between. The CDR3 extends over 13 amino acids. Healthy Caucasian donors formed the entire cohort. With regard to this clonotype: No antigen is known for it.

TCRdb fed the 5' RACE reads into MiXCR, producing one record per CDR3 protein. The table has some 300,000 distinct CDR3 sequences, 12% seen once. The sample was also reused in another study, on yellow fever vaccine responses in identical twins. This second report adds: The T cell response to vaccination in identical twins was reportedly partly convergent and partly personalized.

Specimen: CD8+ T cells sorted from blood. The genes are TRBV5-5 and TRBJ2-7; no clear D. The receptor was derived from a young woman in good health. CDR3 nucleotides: TGTGCCAGCAGCTTTGTCGAGTTCGAATGGCAGTACTTC. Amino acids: CASSFVEFEWQYF.